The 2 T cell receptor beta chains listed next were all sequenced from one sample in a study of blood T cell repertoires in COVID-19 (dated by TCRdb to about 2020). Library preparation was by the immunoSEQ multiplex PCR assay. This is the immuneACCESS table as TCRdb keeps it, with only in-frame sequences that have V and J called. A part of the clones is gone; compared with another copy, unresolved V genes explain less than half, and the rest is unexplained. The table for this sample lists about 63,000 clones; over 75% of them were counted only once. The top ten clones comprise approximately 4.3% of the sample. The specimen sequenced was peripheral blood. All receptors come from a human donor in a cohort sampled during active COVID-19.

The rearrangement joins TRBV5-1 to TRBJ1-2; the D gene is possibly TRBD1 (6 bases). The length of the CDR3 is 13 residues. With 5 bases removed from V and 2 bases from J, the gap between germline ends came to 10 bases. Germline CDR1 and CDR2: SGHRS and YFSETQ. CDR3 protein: CASRLDSNYGYTF. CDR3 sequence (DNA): TGCGCCAGCAGGCTGGACAGCAACTATGGCTACACCTTC.

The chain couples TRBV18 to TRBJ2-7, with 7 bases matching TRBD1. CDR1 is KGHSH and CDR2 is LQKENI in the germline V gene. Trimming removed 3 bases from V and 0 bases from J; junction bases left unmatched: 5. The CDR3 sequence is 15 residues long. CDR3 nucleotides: TGTGCCAGCTCACCTCGACAGGGCCTCTCCTACGAGCAGTACTTC. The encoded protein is CASSPRQGLSYEQYF.